This T cell receptor beta chain was identified during a study of T cells in Graves' hyperthyroidism and ophthalmopathy. This clonotype was counted ten times or more. Germline values: CDR1 SNHLY, CDR2 FYNNEI. V lost 4 bases to trimming and J lost 2 bases, with 15 bases between them. The CDR3 runs to 15 residues. Aged 18 to 65, the patients had hyperthyroidism that was newly diagnosed and had lasted under 2 months. It was RNA transcripts that yielded the amplified TCR beta CDR3 regions. Using the HTBI primer set, a first-round RT-PCR was run on the TCR CDR3. TCRdb redid the calling of the multiplex PCR reads with MiXCR, one entry per CDR3 protein. Here the sample spans 540,000 or so distinct CDR3 sequences, 15% to 18% being singletons.

Sequenced input: blood. This sequence was found in a woman aged 25 to 39 with Graves' hyperthyroidism. This chain links TRBV2 with TRBJ2-7; weak D call: TRBD2 (6 bases). CDR3 sequence (DNA): TGTGCCAGCAGTGCACTCGGGAGCGTCACCTACGAGCAGTACTTC. Amino acid sequence: CASSALGSVTYEQYF.